A selection of T cell receptor beta chains follows, all from one sample in a study of cytomegalovirus exposure and HLA in healthy donors. Here immunoSEQ multiplex PCR was the method, and the copy in TCRdb shows in-frame clones only, minus some. The sample includes 120,000 or so clones, over 80% of them seen just once. Sequences were obtained from PBMCs. All receptors come from a man aged 25 to 40 in good health and CMV-seronegative. The CDR3 runs from the conserved cysteine through the conserved F or W. Fields, in order: clone size, D gene, V gene, J gene, CDR3 DNA, CDR3 protein. A D gene is named only where the DNA matches it firmly. Size tells how often a clone was seen (once, few, many) or the class of an expanded clone, and some rows leave it out.

-,-,TRBV19,TRBJ2-1,TGTGCCAGTAGTATCGGGGGACCGAGAGGCTCCTACAATGAGCAGTTCTTC,CASSIGGPRGSYNEQFF
-,-,TRBV7-2,TRBJ1-2,TGTGCCAGCAGCTTGGGGCAGGATTATGGCTACACCTTC,CASSLGQDYGYTF
-,TRBD2,TRBV5-6,TRBJ2-3,TGTGCCAGCAGCTTACTTAGCGGGGGGGGCACAGATACGCAGTATTTT,CASSLLSGGGTDTQYF
-,TRBD1,TRBV6-1,TRBJ2-3,TGTGCCAGCAGTGAAGCAGGGATTACAGGGGCAGATACGCAGTATTTT,CASSEAGITGADTQYF
-,-,TRBV5-1,TRBJ1-6,TGCGCCAGCAGCTTGGCCGTACAGGGAAATTCACCCCTCCACTTT,CASSLAVQGNSPLHF
-,TRBD1,TRBV5-5,TRBJ1-5,TGTGCCAGCAGGCCCGGGACAGGGGTAGGTCAGCCCCAGCATTTT,CASRPGTGVGQPQHF
-,-,TRBV2,TRBJ2-7,TGTGCCACCCAAGGCCAGGTCTACGAGCAGTACTTC,CATQGQVYEQYF
-,-,TRBV9,TRBJ1-1,TGTGCCAGCAGTGGAGGAGGGGCTGAAGCTTTCTTT,CASSGGGAEAFF
-,-,TRBV7-6,TRBJ2-7,TGTGCCAGCAGCCTCCCCCAACAGGGCTACCACGAGCAGTACTTC,CASSLPQQGYHEQYF
-,TRBD1,TRBV7-6,TRBJ2-3,TGTGCCAGCAGCTTGGGGACAGGGGGCGGCACAGATACGCAGTATTTT,CASSLGTGGGTDTQYF
-,TRBD1,TRBV10-1,TRBJ2-6,TGCGCCAGCAGTGAGTCAGGGGGGGACAGGGACTACTCTGGGGCCAACGTCCTGACTTTC,CASSESGGDRDYSGANVLTF
few,-,TRBV28,TRBJ1-1,TGTGCCAGCAGTATCCTGGGCTCCTTATCCCTTAACACTGAAGCTTTCTTT,CASSILGSLSLNTEAFF
-,-,TRBV6-1,TRBJ1-4,TGTGCCAGCAGCACTCTTTTTGAAAAACTGTTTTTT,CASSTLFEKLFF
-,TRBD2,TRBV28,TRBJ2-2,TGTGCCAGCAGCTCCGGGGGGGAGGGAACCGGGGAGCTGTTTTTT,CASSSGGEGTGELFF
-,-,TRBV5-1,TRBJ2-2,TGCGCCAGCAGCTCACAGGGACCCACCGGGGAGCTGTTTTTT,CASSSQGPTGELFF
-,TRBD1,TRBV18,TRBJ1-2,TGTGCCAGCTCACGGACAGGTTCGAATGGCTACACCTTC,CASSRTGSNGYTF
-,-,TRBV5-4,TRBJ1-1,TGTGCCAGCAGCTTTTTCCCCTCGGGAGCTTTCTTT,CASSFFPSGAFF
-,-,TRBV28,TRBJ2-3,TGTGCCAGCAGTCGTGCGGGGGCGCCATCAGATACGCAGTATTTT,CASSRAGAPSDTQYF
-,TRBD1,TRBV10-1,TRBJ2-1,TGCGCCAGCAGGGCCGACAGGGAAGGAACATCCTACAATGAGCAGTTCTTC,CASRADREGTSYNEQFF
-,-,TRBV6-5,TRBJ2-7,TGTGCCAGCAGTGACTTGGGGGCCGTCTACGAGCAGTACTTC,CASSDLGAVYEQYF
few,-,TRBV28,TRBJ2-7,TGTGCCAGCAGTGCCCCCTTCGAGGAGCAGTACTTC,CASSAPFEEQYF
-,TRBD2,TRBV5-1,TRBJ2-5,TGCGTCAGCAGCGGTGGACTAGCGGGGGGGATACAAGAGACCCAGTACTTC,CVSSGGLAGGIQETQYF
-,-,TRBV4-1,TRBJ2-2,TGCGCCAGCAGTTTCTGGGCCGACCGGGAGCTGTTTTTT,CASSFWADRELFF
-,-,TRBV10-1,TRBJ1-1,TGCGCCAGCAGTGAGTCCGGGAACACTGAAGCTTTCTTT,CASSESGNTEAFF
-,TRBD2,TRBV7-8,TRBJ2-1,TGTGCCAGCAGCCTGGAGCGGGGTGAGAATGAGCAGTTCTTC,CASSLERGENEQFF
-,-,TRBV19,TRBJ2-7,TGTGCCAGTAGCAATAGAAACAGCCACGAGCAGTACTTC,CASSNRNSHEQYF
-,-,TRBV7-9,TRBJ2-3,TGTGCCAGCAGGCCCCTAGCGATCGCAGATACGCAGTATTTT,CASRPLAIADTQYF